Sequencing of this TCR beta chain was carried out in a study of blood T cell repertoires in COVID-19. About the research overall: Samples came from the United States, Italy and Spain, spanning acute and convalescent COVID-19.

Clones were sequenced by immunoSEQ multiplex PCR, and TCRdb holds only the in-frame ones, with some missing. The data show just over 350,000 clones, roughly 84% seen once. The length of the CDR3 is 16 residues. V trimming: 2 bases; J trimming: 4 bases; junction bases outside the gene matches: 8. Germline CDR1 MNHEY, CDR2 SVGAGI. Which cohort a participant joined came from the clinical history participants gave. The sample comprised PBMCs or T cells enriched from blood (not recorded which). This clonotype was sampled from a woman in her twenties or thirties who had recovered from COVID-19. V and J are TRBV6-5 and TRBJ1-5; TRBD1 aligns across 7 bases. CDR3: CASSYAGQASNQPQHF. The CDR3 DNA reads as TGTGCCAGCAGTTACGCCGGACAGGCGAGTAATCAGCCCCAGCATTTT.